Listed below are T cell receptor beta chains from one sample, sequenced in a study of T-cell reconstitution after alpha-beta-depleted transplantation in children. MiXCR was run by TCRdb on the PCR reads, yielding one entry per CDR3 protein. Altogether 450,000 to 600,000 distinct CDR3 sequences are present, about a sixth being singletons, with the ten largest covering 3.3%. The sequencing here drew on PBMCs from the stem cell graft donor, taken from the stem cell graft. These receptors were obtained from a human donor who donated a stem cell graft to a child with acute lymphoblastic leukemia. Both conserved end residues are part of each CDR3. Fields, in order: V gene, J gene, D gene, clone size, CDR3 protein, CDR3 DNA. The D gene is left open where the match is weak. Size tells how often a clone was seen (once, few, many) or the class of an expanded clone, and some rows leave it out.

TRBV10-2	TRBJ2-7	-	-	CASSESGGTYEHYF	TGCGCCAGCAGTGAGTCGGGAGGCACCTACGAGCATTACTTC
TRBV20-1	TRBJ2-7	TRBD1	few	CSAGTGSSYEQYF	TGCAGTGCTGGGACAGGGAGTTCCTACGAGCAGTACTTC
TRBV11-1	TRBJ2-3	TRBD2	few	CASSYQAGDSDTQYF	TGTGCCAGCAGCTACCAAGCGGGGGACTCAGATACGCAGTATTTT
TRBV5-5	TRBJ2-7	TRBD1	-	CASSVGEGAWYEQYF	TGTGCCAGCAGCGTCGGAGAGGGGGCTTGGTACGAGCAGTACTTC
TRBV5-1	TRBJ1-2	-	-	CASSATQGYGYTF	TGCGCCAGCAGCGCCACTCAGGGCTATGGCTACACCTTC
TRBV12-3/TRBV12-4	TRBJ2-1	TRBD1	-	CASRHWDSDNEQFF	TGTGCCAGCAGACACTGGGACAGCGACAATGAGCAGTTCTTC
TRBV30	TRBJ2-2	-	few	CAWSLGTGELFF	TGTGCCTGGAGCCTAGGCACCGGGGAGCTGTTTTTT
TRBV4-1	TRBJ2-1	TRBD2	few	CASSPEERGYNEQFF	TGCGCCAGCAGCCCAGAGGAGCGGGGCTACAATGAGCAGTTCTTC
TRBV5-6	TRBJ2-7	-	few	CASSLISGSSYEQYF	TGTGCCAGCAGCTTGATATCGGGGAGCTCCTACGAGCAGTACTTC
TRBV7-9	TRBJ1-2	-	-	CASSSSPLHRDGYTF	TGTGCCAGCAGCTCCAGTCCCCTCCACCGGGATGGCTACACCTTC
TRBV29-1	TRBJ2-1	TRBD1	-	CSVVPGTGNNEQFF	TGCAGCGTCGTACCCGGGACAGGGAACAATGAGCAGTTCTTC
TRBV5-1	TRBJ2-1	TRBD2	-	CASASTSGNNEQFF	TGCGCCAGCGCATCGACTAGCGGTAACAATGAGCAGTTCTTC
TRBV15	TRBJ2-1	-	few	CATSRERNEQFF	TGTGCCACCAGCAGAGAACGGAATGAGCAGTTCTTC
TRBV25-1	TRBJ2-3	-	-	CASRRASTDTQYF	TGTGCCAGCAGGAGGGCTAGCACAGATACGCAGTATTTT
TRBV29-1	TRBJ2-1	TRBD2	few	CSVGGVAGQLNEQFF	TGCAGCGTGGGCGGGGTAGCGGGCCAACTGAATGAGCAGTTCTTC
TRBV6-1	TRBJ2-3	TRBD2	-	CASSRTSGLADTQYF	TGTGCCAGCAGCCGGACTAGCGGGCTCGCAGATACGCAGTATTTT
TRBV27	TRBJ2-7	TRBD1	few	CASSFQGESYEQYF	TGTGCCAGCAGTTTCCAGGGGGAGTCCTACGAGCAGTACTTC
TRBV27	TRBJ2-7	-	few	CASSLANRKAYEQYF	TGTGCCAGCAGTTTAGCCAACCGGAAAGCCTACGAGCAGTACTTC
TRBV9	TRBJ1-1	-	-	CASSFGPVNTEAFF	TGTGCCAGCAGCTTTGGGCCAGTGAACACTGAAGCTTTCTTT
TRBV27	TRBJ1-5	-	-	CASSLGGVSQPQHF	TGTGCCAGCAGTTTAGGGGGTGTAAGCCAGCCCCAGCATTTT
TRBV5-1	TRBJ1-1	TRBD1	few	CASSFQGAMNTEAFF	TGCGCCAGCAGCTTTCAGGGGGCCATGAACACTGAAGCTTTCTTT
TRBV9	TRBJ2-2	TRBD2	few	CASSAIAGSNTGELFF	TGTGCCAGCAGCGCCATAGCGGGTTCGAACACCGGGGAGCTGTTTTTT
TRBV29-1	TRBJ2-7	TRBD1	few	CSVEDYRDRRYEQYF	TGCAGCGTTGAAGACTACCGGGACAGAAGATACGAGCAGTACTTC
TRBV4-1	TRBJ1-2	TRBD1	-	CASLSLRGRENGYTF	TGCGCCAGCCTCTCTTTGAGGGGGCGGGAGAATGGCTACACCTTC
TRBV5-1	TRBJ2-7	TRBD2	-	CASRASGSYEQYF	TGCGCCAGCAGGGCTAGCGGGAGTTACGAGCAGTACTTC
TRBV5-1	TRBJ1-2	-	few	CASSLRGHEDSRGYTF	TGCGCCAGCAGCTTGAGAGGCCATGAGGACTCGCGTGGCTACACCTTC
TRBV5-1	TRBJ2-5	TRBD1	-	CASSPWTGWETQYF	TGCGCCAGCAGCCCATGGACAGGGTGGGAGACCCAGTACTTC